One T cell receptor (beta chain) is described in this entry. V was trimmed by 1 base and J by 6 bases, leaving 13 bases between them. There are 16 residues in the CDR3. Germline V gene data show CDR1 as MNHEY and CDR2 as SVGAGI. These data come from a study of T cell responses to AZD1222 COVID-19 vaccine. Data came from immunoSEQ multiplex PCR; TCRdb stores just in-frame clones and leaves some out. The data show around 150,000 clones, roughly 90% seen once. This rearrangement joins TRBV6-5 to TRBJ1-6; tentatively, D is TRBD1 (5 bases). Sequencing used peripheral blood, obtained on day 0 of AZD1222 vaccination. The TCR comes from an adult in good health. The CDR3 bases are TGTGCCAGCAGTTACTATATAACAGGCGGTAATTCACCCCTCCACTTT. Amino acid sequence: CASSYYITGGNSPLHF.